The clone carrying this T cell receptor (beta chain) was observed a handful of times. Its antigen is still unknown. Just one base apart from a much larger clone, this may be a read error. The CD8+ and CD4+ T cells were negatively isolated, with the TEMRA cells enriched by FACS. The CDR3 loop spans 15 amino acids. Germline values: CDR1 LGHNA, CDR2 YSLEER. The data belong to a study of CD8 T cells in Susac syndrome. Study findings and constraints: A handful of Susac-specific public clones appeared in CD8+ TEMRA repertoires, and roughly 17 in total CD8+ repertoires.

The authors reverse transcribed roughly 0.5 to 1 ug RNA with random hexamers. Amplification of TCR beta CDR3 across 54 Vbeta and 13 Jbeta was performed with immunoSEQ multiplex PCR. Via MiXCR, TCRdb re-called the immunoSEQ multiplex PCR reads, giving one row per CDR3 protein. The sample lists approximately 87,000 distinct CDR3 sequences, around 96% seen once, with more than 0.35% in the top ten. This chain uses TRBV4-3 with TRBJ2-5; TRBD1 agrees at 8 bases. The origin of this receptor is a human donor with Susac syndrome. Sequenced material: CD8+ T cells from PBMCs. The DNA of the CDR3 is TGCGCCAGCCGCCAAGGAGGGACAGGACAAGAGACCCAGTACTTC. Protein: CASRQGGTGQETQYF.